This T cell receptor (beta chain) appears in the sequencing data of a study of early T cells in non-severe SARS-CoV-2 infection. This clonotype was detected ten times or more. The germline V and J ends were trimmed by 0 bases and 1 base, with 8 bases remaining between them. Germline V CDR1 and CDR2: SGHDN, FVKESK. This CDR3 has 15 amino acids. TCRdb recomputed calls from the 5' RACE reads with MiXCR, one row per CDR3 protein. The data contain 100,000 to 120,000 distinct CDR3 sequences, around 12% of them singletons. The TCR sequence derives from an adult who was a healthcare worker with PCR-confirmed SARS-CoV-2 infection or an uninfected control (not recorded which). The V call is TRBV14, the J call TRBJ2-3; D is possibly TRBD1 (6 bases). Source: whole blood, taken at baseline. DNA of the CDR3: TGTGCCAGCAGCCAAGACAGGGGACGCACAGATACGCAGTATTTT. Translating gives CASSQDRGRTDTQYF.